This is a list of T cell receptor beta chains from one sample in a study of T cell responses to AZD1222 COVID-19 vaccine. Using immunoSEQ multiplex PCR, the repertoire was profiled, and TCRdb retains in-frame clones only, with some absent. This table has approximately 130,000 clones, around 90% appearing once. The starting material was peripheral blood, obtained 28 days after the second dose of the MenACWY control vaccine. The receptors were sampled from an adult who received the MenACWY meningococcal vaccine as a control. Both conserved end residues are trimmed from each CDR3. Each record gives: J gene, clone size, V gene, CDR3 protein. Rows give clone size only sometimes, using once, few, many, or a class for an expanded clone.

j_gene: TRBJ1-4; abundance: -; v_gene: TRBV13; CDR3aa: ASSLAGATNEKLF
j_gene: TRBJ2-7; abundance: -; v_gene: TRBV7-8; CDR3aa: ASSHGTRRIYEQY
j_gene: TRBJ2-1; abundance: -; v_gene: TRBV20-1; CDR3aa: SAVAGTSKF
j_gene: TRBJ1-1; abundance: -; v_gene: TRBV11-1; CDR3aa: ASSFFRTGGTEAF
j_gene: TRBJ1-1; abundance: -; v_gene: TRBV10-3; CDR3aa: AISEVGRTAEAF
j_gene: TRBJ2-2; abundance: -; v_gene: TRBV18; CDR3aa: ASSLNRPPPERPGELF
j_gene: TRBJ1-2; abundance: -; v_gene: TRBV27; CDR3aa: ASSLAGRTLYGYT
j_gene: TRBJ1-6; abundance: -; v_gene: TRBV28; CDR3aa: ASTPAGTGNSPLH
j_gene: TRBJ2-2; abundance: -; v_gene: TRBV10-3; CDR3aa: AIKQTGRGSSGELF
j_gene: TRBJ1-2; abundance: -; v_gene: TRBV2; CDR3aa: ASSAQGQAYGYT
j_gene: TRBJ1-5; abundance: -; v_gene: TRBV2; CDR3aa: ASSSLDRSAQH
j_gene: TRBJ1-4; abundance: -; v_gene: TRBV13; CDR3aa: ASSQTGATNEKLF
j_gene: TRBJ2-5; abundance: -; v_gene: TRBV28; CDR3aa: ASSGSGGLEETQY
j_gene: TRBJ2-5; abundance: -; v_gene: TRBV13; CDR3aa: ASSSTGGLGKTQY
j_gene: TRBJ2-3; abundance: -; v_gene: TRBV19; CDR3aa: ASSDGLVPDTQY
j_gene: TRBJ2-1; abundance: -; v_gene: TRBV6-5; CDR3aa: ASRDERVSHEQF
j_gene: TRBJ2-2; abundance: -; v_gene: TRBV29-1; CDR3aa: SVEYTKAGELF
j_gene: TRBJ1-5; abundance: once; v_gene: TRBV15; CDR3aa: ATSSTPLMRDQPQH
j_gene: TRBJ1-6; abundance: -; v_gene: TRBV19; CDR3aa: ASRTGQGSVALH
j_gene: TRBJ2-5; abundance: -; v_gene: TRBV12-3/TRBV12-4; CDR3aa: ASSLGGPQY
j_gene: TRBJ1-5; abundance: once; v_gene: TRBV4-1; CDR3aa: ASSHWAISNQPQH
j_gene: TRBJ2-1; abundance: -; v_gene: TRBV29-1; CDR3aa: SVRQRANEQF
j_gene: TRBJ2-5; abundance: -; v_gene: TRBV28; CDR3aa: ASSTPQETQY
j_gene: TRBJ2-5; abundance: -; v_gene: TRBV7-9; CDR3aa: ASSSRGEETQY
j_gene: TRBJ1-1; abundance: -; v_gene: TRBV18; CDR3aa: ASSPQGLNTEAF
j_gene: TRBJ1-4; abundance: -; v_gene: TRBV28; CDR3aa: ASSPFLLGRTNEKLF
j_gene: TRBJ2-3; abundance: -; v_gene: TRBV7-6; CDR3aa: ASSLKPLLAETDTQY
j_gene: TRBJ1-4; abundance: -; v_gene: TRBV20-1; CDR3aa: SARTEKLF
j_gene: TRBJ2-2; abundance: -; v_gene: TRBV29-1; CDR3aa: SVLRDTSVTGELF
j_gene: TRBJ2-7; abundance: -; v_gene: TRBV9; CDR3aa: ASSPNRDRNYEQY
j_gene: TRBJ2-1; abundance: -; v_gene: TRBV5-6; CDR3aa: ASSLGQADNEQF
j_gene: TRBJ1-2; abundance: -; v_gene: TRBV4-2; CDR3aa: ASSQERTAYYGYT
j_gene: TRBJ2-7; abundance: -; v_gene: TRBV19; CDR3aa: ASSSASGNYEQY
j_gene: TRBJ1-1; abundance: -; v_gene: TRBV21-1; CDR3aa: ASFSDTGVIVWVITEAF
j_gene: TRBJ1-4; abundance: -; v_gene: TRBV19; CDR3aa: ASTRGTVNEKLF
j_gene: TRBJ1-3; abundance: few; v_gene: TRBV28; CDR3aa: ASSLAPQQNTIY
j_gene: TRBJ2-1; abundance: -; v_gene: TRBV6-2/TRBV6-3; CDR3aa: ASSLSDTGWGYNEQF
j_gene: TRBJ1-1; abundance: -; v_gene: TRBV7-9; CDR3aa: ASSTGTGGFGNTEAF
j_gene: TRBJ1-1; abundance: -; v_gene: TRBV14; CDR3aa: ASSRDMGQTEAF
j_gene: TRBJ1-3; abundance: -; v_gene: TRBV23-1; CDR3aa: ASSRGQGVGNTIY
j_gene: TRBJ1-2; abundance: once; v_gene: TRBV28; CDR3aa: ASRRGGQRNYGYT
j_gene: TRBJ1-2; abundance: -; v_gene: TRBV30; CDR3aa: AWRARAGGYGYT
j_gene: TRBJ2-6; abundance: -; v_gene: TRBV6-6; CDR3aa: ARSTRRGGQATSGANVLT
j_gene: TRBJ2-3; abundance: -; v_gene: TRBV4-2; CDR3aa: ASSQEVRGLDTQY
j_gene: TRBJ2-6; abundance: -; v_gene: TRBV14; CDR3aa: ASSRTNTRDSCVRAGANVLT
j_gene: TRBJ2-1; abundance: -; v_gene: TRBV28; CDR3aa: ASSLEDSLYNEQF
j_gene: TRBJ2-5; abundance: few; v_gene: TRBV5-6; CDR3aa: ASSLYGDRGFPQETQY
j_gene: TRBJ2-5; abundance: -; v_gene: TRBV23-1; CDR3aa: ASSRLLGGRQETQY
j_gene: TRBJ1-4; abundance: -; v_gene: TRBV4-2; CDR3aa: ASSQTAAKGATNEKLF
j_gene: TRBJ1-2; abundance: once; v_gene: TRBV29-1; CDR3aa: SVGGRERYGYT
j_gene: TRBJ2-5; abundance: -; v_gene: TRBV28; CDR3aa: ASRQTDTSFFQETQY
j_gene: TRBJ2-7; abundance: once; v_gene: TRBV15; CDR3aa: ATSRDKASYEQY
j_gene: TRBJ1-2; abundance: once; v_gene: TRBV4-1; CDR3aa: ASSQDLRDRVYT